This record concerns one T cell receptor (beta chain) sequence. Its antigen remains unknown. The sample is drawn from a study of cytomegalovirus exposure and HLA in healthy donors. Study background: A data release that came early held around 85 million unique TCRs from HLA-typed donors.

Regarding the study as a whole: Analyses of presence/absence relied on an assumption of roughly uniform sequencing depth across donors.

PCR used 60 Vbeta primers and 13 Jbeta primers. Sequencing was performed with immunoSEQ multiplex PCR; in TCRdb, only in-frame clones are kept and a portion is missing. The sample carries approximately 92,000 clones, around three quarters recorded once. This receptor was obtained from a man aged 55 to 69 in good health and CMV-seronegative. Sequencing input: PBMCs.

The CDR3 DNA follows: TGCGCCAGCAGCTGGGGAGCGGGGAGTGAGCAGTACTTC. This translates into CASSWGAGSEQYF. This chain joins TRBV5-1 and TRBJ2-7, with TRBD2 identical over 7 bases. Germline CDR1 is SGHRS and CDR2 is YFSETQ. After removal of 3 bases from V and 7 bases from J, the junction contained 7 bases not matched to a gene. This CDR3 spans 13 amino acids.